The sequence of this TCR beta chain was determined in a study of control samples from healthy donors and cancer patients. The CDR3 covers 14 residues. The germline CDR1 and CDR2 sequences are SGHRS and YFSETQ. With 7 bases clipped from V and 7 bases from J, the junction kept 5 bases outside the gene matches. Generated by immunoSEQ multiplex PCR, the TCRdb table keeps only in-frame clones and is missing some. The sample consists of some 100,000 clones, 80% to 90% of them appearing once. The clonotype originates from a woman between 45 and 60 years old in good health. Sequencing was performed on blood. The chain combines TRBV5-1 with TRBJ2-3; 14 positions match TRBD2. The CDR3 spells CASGLAGGGNTQYF. CDR3 nucleotide sequence: TGCGCCAGCGGACTAGCGGGGGGAGGAAATACGCAGTATTTT.